This passage covers 8 T cell receptor beta chains from one sample sequenced in a study of OX40 agonist ivuxolimab in advanced cancers. Data came from immunoSEQ multiplex PCR; TCRdb stores just in-frame clones and leaves some out. This sample carries about 49,000 clones, over 75% of them seen once, and the ten largest clones take 7.9%. Sequences were derived from CD4+ or CD8+ T cells sorted from blood, sampled in a trial of the OX40 agonist ivuxolimab. The source of these receptors is an adult with an advanced solid tumor such as melanoma, head and neck, liver or kidney cancer.

V and J are TRBV30 and TRBJ1-5; D unresolved. V was trimmed by 5 bases and J by 4 bases, leaving 12 bases between them. CDR3 length equals 13 residues. The V gene's germline CDR1 is GTSNPN and CDR2 SVGIG (reference sequence). CDR3 nucleotides: TGTGCCTGGGGTAAGGGCCCGAATCAGCCCCAGCATTTT. This sequence encodes CAWGKGPNQPQHF.

The chain recombines TRBV5-1 with TRBJ2-7; D uncertain. The V and J ends lost 0 bases and 2 bases respectively, with 9 bases between them. The CDR3 loop spans 14 amino acids. The germline CDR1 and CDR2 sequences are SGHRS and YFSETQ. The CDR3 region is CASSLGHGAYEQYF. CDR3 sequence (DNA): TGCGCCAGCAGCTTGGGTCACGGAGCCTACGAGCAGTACTTC.

J is TRBJ2-7 and V is TRBV4-1; D is undetermined. With 3 bases removed from V and 7 bases from J, the gap between germline ends came to 10 bases. The CDR3 extends over 12 amino acids. CDR1 and CDR2 from the germline V gene are MGHRA and YSYEKL. The CDR3 DNA reads as TGCGCCAGCAGCCACCCTGGACGGGAGCAGTACTTC. Protein sequence: CASSHPGREQYF.

As for this clone: One end of the junction does not line up with germline, which may come from a read error. The chain uses TRBV6-6 and TRBJ1-2; D is unclear. Germline CDR1 reads MNHNY; CDR2 reads SVGAGI (reference sequence). The CDR3 is 16 amino acids. CDR3 nucleotide sequence: TGTGCCAGCAGTTACTCGACCGAGCCCATAAACTATGGCTACGCCTTC. Its translation is CASSYSTEPINYGYAF.

This chain connects TRBV7-2 to TRBJ2-1; D is possibly TRBD1 (6 bases). Per the germline V gene, CDR1 is SGHTA and CDR2 is FQGNSA. Deletions cut 1 base from V and 8 bases from J, with 9 bases between. The CDR3 runs to 13 residues. The CDR3 spells CASSLGRGDEQFF. In nucleotides, the CDR3 is TGTGCCAGCAGCTTAGGCAGGGGAGATGAGCAGTTCTTC. The entire variable domain, with the rest obtained from reference TRBV7-2 and TRBJ2-1, is as follows: GAGVSQSPSNKVTEKGKDVELRCDPISGHTALYWYRQSLGQGLEFLIYFQGNSAPDKSGLPSDRFSAERTGGSVSTLTIQRTQQEDSAVYLCASSLGRGDEQFFGPGTRLTVL.

The chain couples TRBV10-3 to TRBJ2-1; D uncertain. CDR1 is ENHRY, CDR2 SYGVKD, per germline. CDR3 length: 12 residues. V was cut by 3 bases and J by 8 bases, with 8 bases left in between. CDR3 residues: CAISDRVDEQFF. The CDR3, as DNA: TGTGCCATCAGTGATCGTGTCGATGAGCAGTTCTTC.

This chain joins TRBV10-1 and TRBJ2-2; 9 bases line up with TRBD2. V trimming: 1 base; J trimming: 5 bases; junction bases outside the gene matches: 8. The CDR3 runs to 17 residues. The germline V gene encodes CDR1 WNHNN and CDR2 SYGVQD (reference sequence). The CDR3 DNA is TGCGCCAGCAGTGAGTTCGCGGGAGGGAAGGGAACCGGGGAGCTGTTTTTT. It specifies CASSEFAGGKGTGELFF.

The gene calls are TRBV5-1 and TRBJ1-4; D unresolved. The CDR3 is 13 amino acids. V was cut by 1 base and J by 8 bases, with 9 bases left in between. CDR1 and CDR2 (germline): SGHRS, YFSETQ. The CDR3 DNA sequence: TGCGCCAGCAGCTTGTTTGTTGGGGAAAAACTGTTTTTT. It encodes CASSLFVGEKLFF.